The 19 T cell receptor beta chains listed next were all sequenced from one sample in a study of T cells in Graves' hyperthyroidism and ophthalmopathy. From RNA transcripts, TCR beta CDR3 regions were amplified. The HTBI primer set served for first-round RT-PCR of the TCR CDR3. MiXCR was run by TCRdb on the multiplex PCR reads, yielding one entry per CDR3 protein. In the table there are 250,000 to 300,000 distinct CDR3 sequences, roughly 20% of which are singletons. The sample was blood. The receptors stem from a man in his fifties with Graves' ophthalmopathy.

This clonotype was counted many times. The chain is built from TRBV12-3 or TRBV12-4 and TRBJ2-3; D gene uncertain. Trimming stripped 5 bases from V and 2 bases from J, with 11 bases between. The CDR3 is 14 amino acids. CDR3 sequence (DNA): TGTGCCAGCAGTGATGAGTTCCTCACAGATACGCAGTATTTT. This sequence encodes CASSDEFLTDTQYF.

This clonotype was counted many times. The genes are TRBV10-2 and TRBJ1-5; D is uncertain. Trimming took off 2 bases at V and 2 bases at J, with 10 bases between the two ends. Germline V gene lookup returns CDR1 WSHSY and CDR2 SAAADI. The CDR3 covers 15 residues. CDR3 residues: CASSEPRGGNQPQHF. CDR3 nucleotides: TGCGCCAGCAGTGAGCCGCGGGGAGGCAATCAGCCCCAGCATTTT.

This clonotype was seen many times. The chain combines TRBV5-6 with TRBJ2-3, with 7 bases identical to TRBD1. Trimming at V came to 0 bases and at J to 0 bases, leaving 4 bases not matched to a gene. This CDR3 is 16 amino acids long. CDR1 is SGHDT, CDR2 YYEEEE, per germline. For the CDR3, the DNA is TGTGCCAGCAGCTTGGTCGGACAGGTTAGCACAGATACGCAGTATTTT. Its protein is CASSLVGQVSTDTQYF.

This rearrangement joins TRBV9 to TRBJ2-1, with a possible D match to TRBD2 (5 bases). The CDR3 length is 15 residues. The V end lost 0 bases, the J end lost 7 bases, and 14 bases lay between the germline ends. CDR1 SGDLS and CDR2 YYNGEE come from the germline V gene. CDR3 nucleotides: TGTGCCAGCAGCGTAGAAGGACTCGTTGAAAATGAGCAGTTCTTC. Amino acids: CASSVEGLVENEQFF.

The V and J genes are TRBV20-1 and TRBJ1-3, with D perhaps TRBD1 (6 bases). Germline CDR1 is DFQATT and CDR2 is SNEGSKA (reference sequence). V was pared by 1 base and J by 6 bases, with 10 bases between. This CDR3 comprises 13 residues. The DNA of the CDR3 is TGCAGTGCTAGAGGGGGGCCGACAAACACCATATATTTT. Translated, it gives CSARGGPTNTIYF.

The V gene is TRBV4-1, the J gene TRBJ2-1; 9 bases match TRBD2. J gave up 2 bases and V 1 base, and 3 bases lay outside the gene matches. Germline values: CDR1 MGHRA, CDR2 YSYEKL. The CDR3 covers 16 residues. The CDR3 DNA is TGCGCCAGCAGCCAAGGGGCGGGAGGGACCTACAATGAGCAGTTCTTC. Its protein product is CASSQGAGGTYNEQFF.

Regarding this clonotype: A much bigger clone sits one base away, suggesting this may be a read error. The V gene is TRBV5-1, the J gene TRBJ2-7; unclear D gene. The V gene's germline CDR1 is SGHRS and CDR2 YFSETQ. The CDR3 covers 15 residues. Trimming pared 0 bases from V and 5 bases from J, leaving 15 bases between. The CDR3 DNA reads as TGCGCCAGCAGCTTGGGATATGGCGAGGCGGACGAGCAGTACTTC. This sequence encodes CASSLGYGEADEQYF.

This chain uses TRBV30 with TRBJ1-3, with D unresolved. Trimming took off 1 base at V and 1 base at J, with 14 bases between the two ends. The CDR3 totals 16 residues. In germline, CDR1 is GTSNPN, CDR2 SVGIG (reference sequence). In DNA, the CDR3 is TGTGCCTGGAGTGGGAGGCAGGCATATTCTGGAAACACCATATATTTT. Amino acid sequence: CAWSGRQAYSGNTIYF. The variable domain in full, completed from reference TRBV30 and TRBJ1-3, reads SQTIHQWPATLVQPVGSPLSLECTVEGTSNPNLYWYRQAAGRGLQLLFYSVGIGQISSEVPQNLSASRPQDRQFILSSKKLLLSDSGFYLCAWSGRQAYSGNTIYFGEGSWLTVV.

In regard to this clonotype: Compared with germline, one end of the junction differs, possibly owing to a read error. In nucleotides, the CDR3 is TGCGCGGGGAGTGGGGGGCTAGCCAAAAACATTCAGTACTTC. As protein: CAGSGGLAKNIQYF. The chain recombines TRBV28 with TRBJ2-4; D is possibly TRBD1 or TRBD2 (6 bases each). The CDR3 covers 14 residues. CDR1 is MDHEN, CDR2 SYDVKM, per germline.

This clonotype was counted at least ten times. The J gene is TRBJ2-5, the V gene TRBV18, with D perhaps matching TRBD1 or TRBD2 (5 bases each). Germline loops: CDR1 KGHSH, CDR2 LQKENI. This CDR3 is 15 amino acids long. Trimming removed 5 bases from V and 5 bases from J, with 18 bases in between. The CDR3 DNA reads TGTGCCAGCTCAGACTATGGGACCTGGCTGGAGACCCAGTACTTC. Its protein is CASSDYGTWLETQYF.

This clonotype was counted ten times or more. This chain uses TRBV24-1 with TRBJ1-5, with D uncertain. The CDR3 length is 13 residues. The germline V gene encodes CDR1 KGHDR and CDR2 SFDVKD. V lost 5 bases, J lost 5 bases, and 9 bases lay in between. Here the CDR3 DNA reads TGTGCCACCAGTGGGGAGGGCTATCAGCCCCAGCATTTT. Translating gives CATSGEGYQPQHF.

DNA for the CDR3: TGTGCCACCAGACAAACAGGGGGCTTCACAGATACGCAGTATTTT. Protein sequence: CATRQTGGFTDTQYF. The genes are TRBV24-1 and TRBJ2-3, with 9 bases identical to TRBD1. J lost 2 bases, V lost 7 bases, and 6 bases had no gene match. Germline V gene sequence: CDR1 KGHDR, CDR2 SFDVKD. CDR3 size: 15 residues.

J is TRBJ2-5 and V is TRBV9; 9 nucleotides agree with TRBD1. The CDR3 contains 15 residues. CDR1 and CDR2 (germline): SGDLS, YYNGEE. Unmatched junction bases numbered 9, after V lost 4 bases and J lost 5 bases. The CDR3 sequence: CASSFTGTGTETQYF. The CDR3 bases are TGTGCCAGCAGCTTCACCGGGACAGGGACGGAGACCCAGTACTTC. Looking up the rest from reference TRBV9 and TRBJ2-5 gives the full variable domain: DSGVTQTPKHLITATGQRVTLRCSPRSGDLSVYWYQQSLDQGLQFLIQYYNGEERAKGNILERFSAQQFPDLHSELNLSSLELGDSALYFCASSFTGTGTETQYFGPGTRLLVL.

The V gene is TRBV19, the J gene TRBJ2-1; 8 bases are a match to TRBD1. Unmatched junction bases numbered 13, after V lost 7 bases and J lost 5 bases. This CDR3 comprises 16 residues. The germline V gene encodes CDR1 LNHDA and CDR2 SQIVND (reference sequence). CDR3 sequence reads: CASTPDRGIANNEQFF. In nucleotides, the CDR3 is TGTGCCAGTACCCCAGACAGGGGCATAGCAAACAATGAGCAGTTCTTC.

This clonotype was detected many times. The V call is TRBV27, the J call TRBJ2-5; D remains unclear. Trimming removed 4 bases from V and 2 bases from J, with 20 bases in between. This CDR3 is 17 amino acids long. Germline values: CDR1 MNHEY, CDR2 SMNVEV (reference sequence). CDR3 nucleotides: TGTGCCAGCAGTTCCGAGTACGGGTGGGAACGACAAGAGACCCAGTACTTC. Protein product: CASSSEYGWERQETQYF.

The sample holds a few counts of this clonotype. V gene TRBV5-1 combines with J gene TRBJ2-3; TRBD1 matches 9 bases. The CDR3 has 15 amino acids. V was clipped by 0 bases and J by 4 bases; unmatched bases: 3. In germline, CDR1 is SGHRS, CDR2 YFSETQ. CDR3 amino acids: CASSLDRGPPDTQYF. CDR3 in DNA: TGCGCCAGCAGCTTGGACAGGGGGCCCCCAGATACGCAGTATTTT.

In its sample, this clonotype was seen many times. CDR3 sequence: CASSPAGGFQETQYF. The CDR3 nucleotides are TGTGCCAGCTCACCTGCCGGAGGATTCCAAGAGACCCAGTACTTC. V gene TRBV18 combines with J gene TRBJ2-5; D is possibly TRBD2 (5 bases). The CDR3 consists of 15 residues. CDR1 is KGHSH and CDR2 is LQKENI in the germline V gene. V lost 3 bases and J 1 base, leaving 12 bases between the germline ends.

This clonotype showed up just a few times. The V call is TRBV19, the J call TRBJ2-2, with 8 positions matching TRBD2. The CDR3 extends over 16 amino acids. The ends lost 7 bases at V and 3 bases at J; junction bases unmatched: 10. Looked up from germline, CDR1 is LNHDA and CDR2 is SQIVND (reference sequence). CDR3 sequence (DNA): TGTGCCAGTACACCAGCGGGAGTCCTTGACACCGGGGAGCTGTTTTTT. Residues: CASTPAGVLDTGELFF. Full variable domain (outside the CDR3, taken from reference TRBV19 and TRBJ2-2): DGGITQSPKYLFRKEGQNVTLSCEQNLNHDAMYWYRQDPGQGLRLIYYSQIVNDFQKGDIAEGYSVSREKKESFPLTVTSAQKNPTAFYLCASTPAGVLDTGELFFGEGSRLTVL.

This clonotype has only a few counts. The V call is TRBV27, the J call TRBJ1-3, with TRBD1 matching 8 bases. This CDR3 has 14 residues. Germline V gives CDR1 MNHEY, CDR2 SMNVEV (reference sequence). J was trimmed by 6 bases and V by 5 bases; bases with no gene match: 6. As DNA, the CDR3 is TGTGCCAGCAGTACGTACAGGGGGGAAAACACCATATATTTT. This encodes CASSTYRGENTIYF.